This is a list of T cell receptor beta chains from one sample in a study of siplizumab effects on memory and regulatory T cells. Sequenced by immunoSEQ multiplex PCR; TCRdb stores in-frame clones only, minus some. The sample holds 75,000 to 100,000 clones, around 94% seen once. Sample: non-Treg CD4+ T cells sorted from blood. The receptor source for this set is a human donor in good health. Both conserved end residues are part of each CDR3. The order of the fields is CDR3 protein, CDR3 DNA, D gene, V gene, J gene, clone size. D genes are given only for firm matches. Clone size appears in some rows only: once, few, many, or a class for an expanded clone.

cdr3_aa: CASSVGTGTDTQYF; cdr3_nt: TGTGCCAGCAGCGTCGGGACAGGCACAGATACGCAGTATTTT; d_call: TRBD1; v_call: TRBV9; j_call: TRBJ2-3; clone_size: NA
cdr3_aa: CASSWGAGRTGELFF; cdr3_nt: TGTGCCAGCAGCTGGGGAGCGGGACGGACCGGGGAGCTGTTTTTT; d_call: TRBD2; v_call: TRBV7-2; j_call: TRBJ2-2; clone_size: NA
cdr3_aa: CSVAGRDNYGYTF; cdr3_nt: TGCAGCGTGGCAGGGAGGGATAACTATGGCTACACCTTC; d_call: NA; v_call: TRBV29-1; j_call: TRBJ1-2; clone_size: NA
cdr3_aa: CASTQGAGYGYTF; cdr3_nt: TGCGCCAGCACCCAGGGGGCCGGCTATGGCTACACCTTC; d_call: TRBD1; v_call: TRBV5-1; j_call: TRBJ1-2; clone_size: NA
cdr3_aa: CASSVTSGDYEQYF; cdr3_nt: TGTGCCAGCAGCGTTACTAGCGGGGACTACGAGCAGTACTTC; d_call: TRBD2; v_call: TRBV9; j_call: TRBJ2-7; clone_size: NA
cdr3_aa: CASSLDGQPQHF; cdr3_nt: TGTGCCAGCAGCTTAGACGGTCAGCCCCAGCATTTT; d_call: NA; v_call: TRBV7-3; j_call: TRBJ1-5; clone_size: once
cdr3_aa: CASALGGAEKLFF; cdr3_nt: TGTGCTAGTGCCCTAGGGGGGGCAGAAAAACTGTTTTTT; d_call: NA; v_call: TRBV12-5; j_call: TRBJ1-4; clone_size: NA
cdr3_aa: CASSFRSGGSSYNEQFF; cdr3_nt: TGTGCCAGCAGCTTCCGTAGCGGGGGGAGCTCCTACAATGAGCAGTTCTTC; d_call: TRBD2; v_call: TRBV7-9; j_call: TRBJ2-1; clone_size: NA
cdr3_aa: CASSYLTGANEKLFF; cdr3_nt: TGTGCCAGCAGTTACTTGACAGGGGCTAATGAAAAACTGTTTTTT; d_call: TRBD1; v_call: TRBV6-6; j_call: TRBJ1-4; clone_size: NA
cdr3_aa: CASTLPRTGEKLFF; cdr3_nt: TGTGCCAGTACCCTGCCCCGAACCGGTGAAAAACTGTTTTTT; d_call: NA; v_call: TRBV19; j_call: TRBJ1-4; clone_size: once
cdr3_aa: CASSEVGGNTIYF; cdr3_nt: TGTGCCAGCAGTGAAGTCGGGGGAAACACCATATATTTT; d_call: NA; v_call: TRBV6-1; j_call: TRBJ1-3; clone_size: NA